Detailed here is one TCR beta chain. Its specificity is not known. These data belong to a study of blood T cells in healthy people across ages. The study, taken as a whole, reports: Estimated diversity that came from one million T cells was considered an underestimate.

Germline lookup yields CDR1 DFQATT and CDR2 SNEGSKA (reference sequence). With 0 bases removed from V and 1 base from J, the gap between germline ends came to 18 bases. This CDR3 comprises 17 residues. PCR was performed a second time for about 7 to 12 cycles using a sample-barcoded 5' primer and a J-beta primer mix. TCRdb re-called the 5' RACE reads with MiXCR, one entry per CDR3 protein. This table holds 1.5 million to 2 million distinct CDR3 sequences, about 49% found once. Sequenced input: blood. This TCR was sampled from a woman in her thirties or forties in good health. The chain uses TRBV20-1 and TRBJ1-2; tentatively, D is TRBD1 (5 bases). The CDR3 is CSARDLAGRTNNYGYTF. The CDR3 DNA sequence: TGCAGTGCTAGAGATTTGGCAGGGCGCACGAATAACTATGGCTACACCTTC.